These 21 T cell receptor beta chains share one sample of origin, sequenced in a study of technical replicates of blood from a few donors. Method: immunoSEQ multiplex PCR; TCRdb's copy keeps in-frame clones and lacks some. The sample yields some 60,000 clones, 85% to 95% seen once. The material sequenced was PBMCs. The receptor source for this set is a human donor in good health. Some clones in this sample may be carry-over from other donors' samples.

The chain joins TRBV28 to TRBJ1-3; TRBD1 is a possible D gene (6 bases). Germline V gene sequence: CDR1 MDHEN, CDR2 SYDVKM. V shed 4 bases and J shed 10 bases, with 11 bases lying between them. This CDR3 is 12 amino acids long. Here the CDR3 reads CASSSDSVTIYF. DNA of the CDR3: TGTGCCAGCAGTTCGGACAGTGTGACCATATATTTT.

The chain has TRBV4-3 and TRBJ2-3; TRBD2 matches 8 bases. CDR1 and CDR2 from the germline V gene are LGHNA and YSLEER. The trim removed 0 bases at V and 2 bases at J, leaving 10 bases unmatched. This CDR3 is built from 18 residues. The DNA for the CDR3 is TGCGCCAGCAGCCAAGATCGTAAGACTAGCGCTTACACAGATACGCAGTATTTT. Protein: CASSQDRKTSAYTDTQYF.

This chain uses TRBV30 with TRBJ2-7, with D possibly TRBD1 on 5 matching bases. V was pared by 1 base and J by 2 bases, with 18 bases between. CDR1 is GTSNPN, CDR2 SVGIG, per germline (reference sequence). The CDR3 loop spans 16 amino acids. In DNA, the CDR3 is TGTGCCTGGAGTGGCCAGGGTATGCAAACCGCCTACGAGCAGTACTTC. Its protein is CAWSGQGMQTAYEQYF.

The chain employs TRBV7-9 and TRBJ2-7; 10 bases map to TRBD2. The CDR3 sequence is 15 residues long. J lost 4 bases, V lost 6 bases, and 9 bases had no gene match. CDR1 and CDR2 from the germline V gene are SEHNR and FQNEAQ (reference sequence). The chain's CDR3 is CASSPGTSERYEQYF. The CDR3 nucleotides read TGTGCCAGCAGTCCCGGGACTAGCGAGAGATACGAGCAGTACTTC.

With respect to this clone: A read error may produce the germline difference seen at one junction end. This specimen includes other DNA sequences encoding the same CDR3. This rearrangement joins TRBV6-5 to TRBJ2-7; 11 nucleotides line up with TRBD1. This CDR3 region has 15 residues. Germline CDR1 MNHEY, CDR2 SVGAGI. CDR3 in DNA: TGTGCAAGCAGTCATCGGGACAGGGGGGCCTACGAGCAGTACTTC. Translating gives CASSHRDRGAYEQYF.

The chain recombines TRBV5-1 with TRBJ2-7, with 9 bases that match TRBD2. CDR1 is SGHRS, CDR2 YFSETQ, per germline. This CDR3 is built from 15 residues. V lost 4 bases and J lost 3; bases outside the gene matches: 8. This chain's CDR3 is CASSALAGENYEQYF. The CDR3 DNA is TGCGCCAGCAGCGCCTTAGCGGGAGAGAACTACGAGCAGTACTTC.

The gene calls are TRBV5-4 and TRBJ1-2; 7 nucleotides match TRBD1. Trimming took 4 bases from V and 6 from J; bases not matched to a gene: 6. The CDR3 consists of 13 residues. Germline CDR1 reads SGHNT; CDR2 reads YYREEE (reference sequence). CDR3 amino acids: CASSPYRGNGYTF. CDR3 in DNA: TGTGCCAGCAGCCCCTACAGGGGAAATGGCTACACCTTC. Variable domain in full (rest from reference TRBV5-4 and TRBJ1-2): ETGVTQSPTHLIKTRGQQVTLRCSSQSGHNTVSWYQQALGQGPQFIFQYYREEENGRGNFPPRFSGLQFPNYSSELNVNALELDDSALYLCASSPYRGNGYTFGSGTRLTVV.

This sequence joins TRBV19 and TRBJ1-2, with 7 bases aligning to TRBD1. This CDR3 comprises 15 residues. CDR1 and CDR2 from the germline V gene are LNHDA and SQIVND (reference sequence). With 4 bases clipped from V and 7 bases from J, the junction kept 12 bases outside the gene matches. CDR3 DNA: TGTGCCAGTAGTAGCCCAGACAGGGTTACTGCTGGCTACACCTTC. It translates to CASSSPDRVTAGYTF.

The rearrangement joins TRBV4-3 to TRBJ1-6, with unresolved D. The CDR3 runs to 15 residues. With 0 bases removed from V and 7 bases from J, the gap between germline ends came to 10 bases. Per germline, CDR1 LGHNA and CDR2 YSLEER. The CDR3 bases are TGCGCCAGCAGCCAAGACACGACCAGGAATTCACCCCTCCACTTT. Amino acid sequence: CASSQDTTRNSPLHF.

The V call is TRBV4-2, the J call TRBJ2-3; 13 bases line up with TRBD2. The CDR3 runs 17 residues. After removal of 4 bases from V and 3 bases from J, the junction contained 7 bases not matched to a gene. Germline values: CDR1 LGHNA, CDR2 YNFKEQ. CDR3 DNA sequence: TGTGCCAGCAGCCCGAACGGACTAGCGGGAGAAACAGATACGCAGTATTTT. Translated, it gives CASSPNGLAGETDTQYF.

The V call is TRBV12-5, the J call TRBJ1-1, with a weak D call TRBD1 (6 bases). Germline V CDR1 and CDR2: LGHNT, FRNRAP. Trimming stripped 3 bases from V and 4 bases from J, with 9 bases between. The CDR3 loop spans 13 amino acids. The CDR3 region is CASGLGGTTEAFF. The DNA for the CDR3 is TGTGCTAGTGGTTTAGGGGGAACCACTGAAGCTTTCTTT. Complete variable domain (other parts from reference TRBV12-5 and TRBJ1-1): DARVTQTPRHKVTEMGQEVTMRCQPILGHNTVFWYRQTMMQGLELLAYFRNRAPLDDSGMPKDRFSAEMPDATLATLKIQPSEPRDSAVYFCASGLGGTTEAFFGQGTRLTVV.

The chain employs TRBV9 and TRBJ2-7; no clear D. Between the trimmed V and J ends, which lost 1 base and 0 bases, there was a span of 8 bases. CDR3 length: 14 amino acids. Looked up from germline, CDR1 is SGDLS and CDR2 is YYNGEE. The CDR3 protein is CASSVREHSYEQYF. Written as DNA, the CDR3 is TGTGCCAGCAGCGTACGAGAGCACTCCTACGAGCAGTACTTC. The full variable domain, completed using reference TRBV9 and TRBJ2-7, is DSGVTQTPKHLITATGQRVTLRCSPRSGDLSVYWYQQSLDQGLQFLIQYYNGEERAKGNILERFSAQQFPDLHSELNLSSLELGDSALYFCASSVREHSYEQYFGPGTRLTVT.

This clone is a singleton in its sample. The chain is built from TRBV7-2 and TRBJ1-5, with D possibly being TRBD1 (6 bases). The CDR3 loop spans 15 amino acids. The germline V gene has CDR1 SGHTA and CDR2 FQGNSA. The V end was cut by 3 bases, the J end by 0 bases, with 9 bases between. The chain's CDR3 is CASSFGGSSNQPQHF. DNA of the CDR3: TGTGCCAGCAGCTTTGGGGGCTCTAGCAATCAGCCCCAGCATTTT. Supplemented by reference TRBV7-2 and TRBJ1-5, the full variable domain reads GAGVSQSPSNKVTEKGKDVELRCDPISGHTALYWYRQSLGQGLEFLIYFQGNSAPDKSGLPSDRFSAERTGGSVSTLTIQRTQQEDSAVYLCASSFGGSSNQPQHFGDGTRLSIL.

The chain is built from TRBV7-3 and TRBJ1-2; 7 bases are shared with TRBD1. CDR1 and CDR2 from the germline V gene are SGHTA and FQGTGA. J lost 2 bases, V lost 5 bases, and 2 bases had no gene match. The CDR3 extends over 13 amino acids. CDR3 region: CASSTTGNYGYTF. CDR3 nucleotides: TGTGCCAGCAGCACGACAGGGAACTATGGCTACACCTTC.

The chain uses TRBV7-2 and TRBJ2-2; D may be TRBD1 (5 bases). The length of the CDR3 is 16 residues. Looked up from germline, CDR1 is SGHTA and CDR2 is FQGNSA. Deletions cut 6 bases from V and 7 bases from J, with 21 bases between. The CDR3 reads CASRPRVGLGDGELFF. In DNA, the CDR3 is TGTGCCAGCAGACCCCGGGTGGGGCTTGGGGACGGGGAGCTGTTTTTT.

The rearrangement uses TRBV5-6 and TRBJ1-2; no reliable D call. Germline CDR1 is SGHDT and CDR2 is YYEEEE. This CDR3 comprises 14 residues. Trimming stripped 0 bases from V and 2 bases from J, with 8 bases between. The CDR3 DNA reads as TGTGCCAGCAGCTTGGTATCGGGGAACTATGGCTACACCTTC. Its translation: CASSLVSGNYGYTF.

The gene calls are TRBV30 and TRBJ1-2, with D hard to call. CDR1 is GTSNPN and CDR2 is SVGIG in the germline V gene (reference sequence). The CDR3 spans 13 residues. V was shortened by 4 bases and J by 5 bases, with 14 bases between the two germline ends. DNA of the CDR3: TGTGCCTGGAATAGGTGGCAGGCTTATGGCTACACCTTC. Its translation is CAWNRWQAYGYTF. Complete variable domain (other parts from reference TRBV30 and TRBJ1-2): SQTIHQWPATLVQPVGSPLSLECTVEGTSNPNLYWYRQAAGRGLQLLFYSVGIGQISSEVPQNLSASRPQDRQFILSSKKLLLSDSGFYLCAWNRWQAYGYTFGSGTRLTVV.

The rearrangement links TRBV7-9 to TRBJ1-2, with D perhaps TRBD1 (6 bases). Trimming removed 4 bases at V and 4 bases at J, with 19 bases between. Germline V gene sequence: CDR1 SEHNR, CDR2 FQNEAQ (reference sequence). This CDR3 contains 16 residues. The CDR3 reads CASSSLDSFGLYGYTF. CDR3 in DNA: TGTGCCAGCAGCTCCCTGGACAGTTTCGGACTCTATGGCTACACCTTC.

The chain is built from TRBV12-5 and TRBJ2-1; unclear D gene. CDR1 is LGHNT, CDR2 FRNRAP, per germline. Trimming stripped 0 bases from V and 6 bases from J, with 9 bases between. The CDR3 has 14 residues. CDR3 amino acids: CASGLVLSGNEQFF. The CDR3 nucleotides are TGTGCTAGTGGTTTGGTACTCTCCGGCAATGAGCAGTTCTTC.

This chain uses TRBV27 with TRBJ1-6; no clear D. Germline lookup yields CDR1 MNHEY and CDR2 SMNVEV (reference sequence). Trimming took 5 bases from V and 4 from J, leaving 6 bases between them. The CDR3 contains 13 residues. This CDR3 is CASSTVYNSPLHF. CDR3 coding DNA: TGTGCCAGCAGTACAGTTTATAATTCACCCCTCCACTTT.

This chain joins TRBV7-8 and TRBJ2-3, with D possibly TRBD2 on 5 matching bases. The CDR3 runs to 13 residues. V shed 4 bases and J shed 8 bases, with 13 bases lying between them. Germline V gene sequence: CDR1 SGHVS, CDR2 FQNEAQ. The CDR3 is CASSYPRAGTQYF. As DNA, the CDR3 is TGTGCCAGCAGCTACCCTCGGGCGGGTACGCAGTATTTT.